This TCR beta chain was recovered during a study of early T cells in non-severe SARS-CoV-2 infection. Germline V gives CDR1 MDHEN, CDR2 SYDVKM. V gave up 7 bases and J gave up 6 bases; unmatched junction bases: 11. The CDR3 runs 14 residues. Via MiXCR, TCRdb re-called the 5' RACE reads, giving one row per CDR3 protein. The profile shows fewer than 85,000 distinct CDR3 sequences, about 11% of them singletons. This TCR came from an adult who was a healthcare worker with PCR-confirmed SARS-CoV-2 infection or an uninfected control (not recorded which). This specimen was whole blood, taken at baseline. The chain carries TRBV28 and TRBJ1-2; 7 bases line up with TRBD1. The CDR3 loop reads CASTGSTGPHGYTF. The CDR3 nucleotides read TGTGCCAGCACCGGCTCGACAGGGCCTCATGGCTACACCTTC.